The 14 T cell receptor beta chains listed next were all sequenced from one sample in a study of response to subunit inactivated influenza vaccine (dated by TCRdb to between 2017 and 2018). Libraries were prepared through RT-PCR. The run used an Illumina HiSeq 2500. The raw public data were reprocessed by TCRdb itself: fastp quality trimming at Q25, MiXCR clonotype calling, in-frame beta chains only. Rows are combined by CDR3 protein, so each entry shows the most common genes and DNA. The sample table contains 500,000 or so distinct CDR3 sequences; only one count was recorded for 15% to 20% of them. The ten largest clones add up to 3% to 3.5% of the sample. Sequenced here: CD4+ T cells sorted from PBMCs, sampled around 2 years after vaccination. The receptors derive from a man aged 50-75 years who received an inactivated influenza vaccine. Donor details come from another sample of the same person, matched by shared clones.

This clonotype has only a few counts. The chain recombines TRBV4-1 with TRBJ2-7; the D is unclear. The CDR3 extends over 16 amino acids. Per the germline V gene, CDR1 is MGHRA and CDR2 is YSYEKL. The V end was cut by 0 bases, the J end by 3 bases, with 15 bases between. The CDR3 bases are TGCGCCAGCAGCCAAGATATCGGTCCTAGTGGCTACGAGCAGTACTTC. Translating it yields CASSQDIGPSGYEQYF.

The CDR3 spells CASSLFRDEKLFF. CDR3 nucleotide sequence: TGTGCCAGCAGCTTGTTCAGGGACGAAAAACTGTTTTTT. The rearrangement joins TRBV11-2 to TRBJ1-4; D is possibly TRBD1 (5 bases). V gave up 3 bases and J gave up 8 bases, with 10 bases separating them. The CDR3 sequence is 13 residues long. The germline gives CDR1 SGHAT, CDR2 FQNNGV.

This clonotype was observed at least ten times. J is TRBJ1-2 and V is TRBV7-2; 10 bases map to TRBD1. The CDR3 has 13 residues. CDR1 is SGHTA, CDR2 FQGNSA, per germline. J gave up 4 bases and V 4 bases, and 0 bases lay outside the gene matches. The CDR3 is CASSWTGGYGYTF. The DNA of the CDR3 is TGTGCCAGCAGCTGGACAGGGGGCTATGGCTACACCTTC. Full variable domain (remainder filled in from reference TRBV7-2 and TRBJ1-2): GAGVSQSPSNKVTEKGKDVELRCDPISGHTALYWYRQSLGQGLEFLIYFQGNSAPDKSGLPSDRFSAERTGGSVSTLTIQRTQQEDSAVYLCASSWTGGYGYTFGSGTRLTVV.

This chain links TRBV4-1 with TRBJ2-3; no clear D. This CDR3 spans 15 amino acids. Germline loops: CDR1 MGHRA, CDR2 YSYEKL. V lost 1 base and J 2 bases, leaving 10 bases between the germline ends. CDR3 in amino acids: CASSQVLTATDTQYF. CDR3 nucleotides: TGCGCCAGCAGCCAAGTTTTAACCGCCACAGATACGCAGTATTTT.

This clonotype was observed at least ten times. CDR3 nucleotides: TGCAGTGCAACCCGGACAGGAATTAGCTATGGCTACACCTTC. Its translation is CSATRTGISYGYTF. The rearrangement uses TRBV20-1 and TRBJ1-2, with 7 nucleotides matching TRBD1. The CDR3 spans 14 residues. V was pared by 6 bases and J by 4 bases, with 11 bases of the junction left unmatched. Germline lookup yields CDR1 DFQATT and CDR2 SNEGSKA (reference sequence).

In its sample, this clonotype was seen many times. The chain couples TRBV7-2 to TRBJ2-1, with a tentative D call TRBD1 (6 bases). Trimming stripped 5 bases from V and 1 base from J, with 18 bases between. The CDR3 is 17 residues long. Germline-derived CDR1 and CDR2 are SGHTA and FQGNSA. CDR3 sequence reads: CASSPRLSRGSYNEQFF. Here the CDR3 DNA reads TGTGCCAGCAGCCCCCGTCTTTCCAGGGGATCCTACAATGAGCAGTTCTTC.

J is TRBJ2-7 and V is TRBV28, with D perhaps given as TRBD1 or TRBD2 (5 bases each). Trimming cost V 6 bases and J 0 bases, with 18 bases left between them. Germline V gene data show CDR1 as MDHEN and CDR2 as SYDVKM. CDR3 size: 16 residues. The CDR3: CASSPKRTRSSYEQYF. CDR3 nucleotide sequence: TGTGCCAGCAGCCCAAAGCGGACACGGAGCTCCTACGAGCAGTACTTC.

This clonotype was seen a handful of times. The CDR3 sequence: CATSDLFYNEQFF. Here the CDR3 DNA reads TGTGCCACCAGTGATTTGTTCTACAATGAGCAGTTCTTC. The rearrangement links TRBV24-1 to TRBJ2-1, with D uncertain. V lost 0 bases, J lost 3 bases, and 2 bases lay in between. From germline, CDR1 is KGHDR and CDR2 SFDVKD. This CDR3 comprises 13 residues.

This chain links TRBV6-2 or TRBV6-3 with TRBJ2-7; 7 bases are a match to TRBD1. The CDR3 loop spans 15 amino acids. Germline CDR1 is MNHEY and CDR2 is SVGEGT. With V trimmed by 2 bases and J by 0 bases, 4 bases remained unmatched. The CDR3 sequence is CASSYLGQVSYEQYF. The CDR3 bases are TGTGCCAGCAGTTACCTCGGACAGGTCTCCTACGAGCAGTACTTC.

The rearrangement joins TRBV20-1 to TRBJ2-1; 8 bases fit TRBD2. CDR3 length equals 15 residues. The germline gives CDR1 DFQATT, CDR2 SNEGSKA (reference sequence). V was clipped by 1 base and J by 6 bases; unmatched bases: 8. The CDR3, as DNA: TGCAGTGCTAGAGGTCCGAGCGGGAGCCCCAATGAGCAGTTCTTC. Residues: CSARGPSGSPNEQFF.

In this sample, this clonotype turned up a few times. The chain employs TRBV10-3 and TRBJ2-3; D is unresolved. This CDR3 has 14 amino acids. V lost 11 bases to trimming and J lost 0 bases, with 15 bases between them. From germline, CDR1 is ENHRY and CDR2 SYGVKD. The CDR3 bases are TGTGCCTCCCGGCGGAACCCTAGCACAGATACGCAGTATTTT. Its translation is CASRRNPSTDTQYF.

The chain links TRBV20-1 to TRBJ2-1; D perhaps matches TRBD2 (6 bases). The germline gives CDR1 DFQATT, CDR2 SNEGSKA (reference sequence). This CDR3 is built from 16 residues. Trimming cost V 0 bases and J 1 base, with 13 bases left between them. This CDR3 is CSARDILGGSYNEQFF. Here the CDR3 DNA reads TGCAGTGCTAGAGATATTTTGGGGGGATCCTACAATGAGCAGTTCTTC.

This clonotype has more than one count but fewer than ten. The rearrangement links TRBV6-2 or TRBV6-3 to TRBJ1-1, with unresolved D. This CDR3 region has 11 residues. V was shortened by 3 bases and J by 8 bases, with 7 bases between the two germline ends. Germline V gene sequence: CDR1 MNHEY, CDR2 SVGEGT. The CDR3: CASSYIREAFF. The CDR3 DNA reads TGTGCCAGCAGTTATATCCGAGAAGCTTTCTTT.

This chain uses TRBV2 with TRBJ1-6; TRBD1 agrees at 9 bases. Germline V gene data show CDR1 as SNHLY and CDR2 as FYNNEI. This CDR3 contains 15 residues. With 6 bases clipped from V and 7 bases from J, the junction kept 7 bases outside the gene matches. The CDR3 region has the DNA TGTGCCAGCAGAGCCACAGGGGGCCCGAATTCACCCCTCCACTTT. Encoded protein: CASRATGGPNSPLHF.